This TCR beta chain was captured by sequencing in a study of blood T cell repertoires in COVID-19. Whole-study context: Italy, Spain and the United States were the sources of the convalescent and acute COVID-19 samples. From T cells, B-cell-depleted T cells, or PBMCs came the material, which was cDNA or gDNA.

The V gene's germline CDR1 is SGDLS and CDR2 YYNGEE. The CDR3 runs to 15 residues. The V and J ends lost 0 bases and 3 bases respectively, with 13 bases between them. In the authors' workflow: Reference gene primer amplification gave nucleated cell count estimates. Sequenced by immunoSEQ multiplex PCR; TCRdb stores in-frame clones only, minus some. V and J calls plus clone size are reproduced from that table; the DNA served to infer D and trimming. The table lists about 120,000 clones, 90% of them singletons. The chain couples TRBV9 to TRBJ2-7; weak D call: TRBD1 (6 bases). The clonotype comes from a human donor with active COVID-19. The donor label of this sample is uncertain. The sequenced material came from peripheral blood. The CDR3 DNA reads as TGTGCCAGCAGCGTAGATGTGTCCAGGGGCTACGAGCAGTACTTC. Translated, it gives CASSVDVSRGYEQYF. The entire variable domain, with the rest obtained from reference TRBV9 and TRBJ2-7, is as follows: DSGVTQTPKHLITATGQRVTLRCSPRSGDLSVYWYQQSLDQGLQFLIQYYNGEERAKGNILERFSAQQFPDLHSELNLSSLELGDSALYFCASSVDVSRGYEQYFGPGTRLTVT.